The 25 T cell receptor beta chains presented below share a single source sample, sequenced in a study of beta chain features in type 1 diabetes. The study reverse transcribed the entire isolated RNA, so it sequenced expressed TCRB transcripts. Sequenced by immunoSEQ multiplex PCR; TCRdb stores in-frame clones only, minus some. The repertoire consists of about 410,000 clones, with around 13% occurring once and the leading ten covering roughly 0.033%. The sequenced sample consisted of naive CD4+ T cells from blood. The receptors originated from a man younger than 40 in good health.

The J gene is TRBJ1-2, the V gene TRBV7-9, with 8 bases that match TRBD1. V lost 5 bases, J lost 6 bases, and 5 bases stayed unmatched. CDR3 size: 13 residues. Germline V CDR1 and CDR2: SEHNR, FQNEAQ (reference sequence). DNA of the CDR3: TGTGCCAGCAGCCGGACAGGGTTGGATGGCTACACCTTC. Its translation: CASSRTGLDGYTF.

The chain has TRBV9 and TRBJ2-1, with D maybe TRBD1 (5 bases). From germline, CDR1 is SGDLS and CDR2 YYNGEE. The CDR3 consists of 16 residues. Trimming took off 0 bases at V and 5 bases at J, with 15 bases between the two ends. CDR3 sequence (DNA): TGTGCCAGCAGCGTAGTATCCAGGGCGTACAACAATGAGCAGTTCTTC. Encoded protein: CASSVVSRAYNNEQFF.

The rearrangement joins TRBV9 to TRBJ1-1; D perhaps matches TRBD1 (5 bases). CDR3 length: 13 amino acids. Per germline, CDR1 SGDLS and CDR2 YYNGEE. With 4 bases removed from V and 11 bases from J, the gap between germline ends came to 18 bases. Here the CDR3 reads CASSSTDSGWAFF. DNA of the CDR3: TGTGCCAGCAGCTCCACTGACAGTGGGTGGGCTTTCTTT.

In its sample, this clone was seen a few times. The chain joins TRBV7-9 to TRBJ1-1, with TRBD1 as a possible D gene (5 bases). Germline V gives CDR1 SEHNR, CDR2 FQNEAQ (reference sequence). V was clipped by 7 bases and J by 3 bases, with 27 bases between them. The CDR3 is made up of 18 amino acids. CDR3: CASTRGIGTLNPDTEAFF. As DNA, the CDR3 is TGTGCCAGCACCCGGGGGATCGGGACCCTTAATCCAGACACTGAAGCTTTCTTT.

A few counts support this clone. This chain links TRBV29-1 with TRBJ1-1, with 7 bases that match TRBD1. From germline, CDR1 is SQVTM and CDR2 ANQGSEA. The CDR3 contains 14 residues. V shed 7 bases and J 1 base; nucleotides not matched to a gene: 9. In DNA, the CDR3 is TGCAGCGCTGTGGGGGACAGAGGGAACACTGAAGCTTTCTTT. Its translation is CSAVGDRGNTEAFF.

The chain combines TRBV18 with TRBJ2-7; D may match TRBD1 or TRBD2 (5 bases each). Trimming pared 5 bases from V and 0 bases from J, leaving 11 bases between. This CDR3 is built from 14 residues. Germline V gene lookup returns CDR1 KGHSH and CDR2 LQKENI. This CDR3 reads CASSAGTDSYEQYF. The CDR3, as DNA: TGTGCCAGCTCAGCTGGGACGGACTCCTACGAGCAGTACTTC.

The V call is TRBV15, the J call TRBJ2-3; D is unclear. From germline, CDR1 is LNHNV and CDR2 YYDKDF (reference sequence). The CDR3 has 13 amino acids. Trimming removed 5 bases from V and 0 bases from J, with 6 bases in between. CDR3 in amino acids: CATSPGSTDTQYF. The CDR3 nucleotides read TGTGCCACCAGCCCTGGGAGCACAGATACGCAGTATTTT.

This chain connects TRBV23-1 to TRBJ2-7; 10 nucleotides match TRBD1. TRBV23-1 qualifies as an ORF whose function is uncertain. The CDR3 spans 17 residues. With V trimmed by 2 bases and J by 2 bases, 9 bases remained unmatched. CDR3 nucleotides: TGCGCCAGCAGTCAAGCCCGCCGGGACAGGGGTACCTACGAGCAGTACGTC. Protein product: CASSQARRDRGTYEQYV.

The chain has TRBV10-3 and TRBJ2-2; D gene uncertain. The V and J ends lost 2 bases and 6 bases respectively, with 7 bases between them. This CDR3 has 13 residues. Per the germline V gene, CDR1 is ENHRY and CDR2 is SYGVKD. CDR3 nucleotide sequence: TGTGCCATCAGTGAGGTCTTCGCCGGGGAGCTGTTTTTT. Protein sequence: CAISEVFAGELFF.

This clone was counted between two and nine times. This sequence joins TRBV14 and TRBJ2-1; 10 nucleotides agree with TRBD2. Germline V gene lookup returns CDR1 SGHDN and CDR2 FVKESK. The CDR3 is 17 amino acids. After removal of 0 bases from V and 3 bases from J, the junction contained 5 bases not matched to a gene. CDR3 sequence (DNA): TGTGCCAGCAGCCAAGATTGGCCTAGCGGGGGCTACAATGAGCAGTTCTTC. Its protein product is CASSQDWPSGGYNEQFF.

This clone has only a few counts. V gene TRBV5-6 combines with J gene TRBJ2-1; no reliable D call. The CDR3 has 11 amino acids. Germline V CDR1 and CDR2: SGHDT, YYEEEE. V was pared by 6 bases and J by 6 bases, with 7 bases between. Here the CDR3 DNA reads TGTGCCAGCACCACATTCAATGAGCAGTTCTTC. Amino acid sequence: CASTTFNEQFF.

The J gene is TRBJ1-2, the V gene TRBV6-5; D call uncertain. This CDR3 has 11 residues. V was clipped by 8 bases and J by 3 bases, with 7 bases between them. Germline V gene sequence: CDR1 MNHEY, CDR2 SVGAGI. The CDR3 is CASGGYYGYTF. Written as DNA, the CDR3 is TGTGCCAGCGGAGGGTACTATGGCTACACCTTC.

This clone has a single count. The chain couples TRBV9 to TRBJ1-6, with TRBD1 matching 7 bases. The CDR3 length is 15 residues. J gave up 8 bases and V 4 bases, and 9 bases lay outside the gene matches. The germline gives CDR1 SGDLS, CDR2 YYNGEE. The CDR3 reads CASSPRQGYDSPLHF. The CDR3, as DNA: TGTGCCAGCAGCCCCCGACAGGGATATGATTCACCCCTCCACTTT.

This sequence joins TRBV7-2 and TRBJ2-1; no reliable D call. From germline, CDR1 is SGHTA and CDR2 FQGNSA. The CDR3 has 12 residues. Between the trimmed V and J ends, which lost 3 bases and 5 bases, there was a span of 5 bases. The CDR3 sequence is CASSFRHNEQFF. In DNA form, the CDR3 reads TGTGCCAGCAGCTTCCGCCACAATGAGCAGTTCTTC.

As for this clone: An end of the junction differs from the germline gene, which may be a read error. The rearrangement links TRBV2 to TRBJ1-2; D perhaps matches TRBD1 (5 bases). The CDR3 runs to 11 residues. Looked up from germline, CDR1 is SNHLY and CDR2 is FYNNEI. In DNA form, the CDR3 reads TGTGCCAGCAGTGGAGACAGCTTATCCATCTTC. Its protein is CASSGDSLSIF.

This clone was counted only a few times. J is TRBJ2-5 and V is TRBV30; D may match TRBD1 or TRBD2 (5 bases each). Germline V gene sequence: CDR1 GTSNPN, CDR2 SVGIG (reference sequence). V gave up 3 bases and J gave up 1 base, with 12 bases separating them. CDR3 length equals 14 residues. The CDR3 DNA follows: TGTGCCTGGAGGAAGGGGACGATCCAAGAGACCCAGTACTTC. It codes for CAWRKGTIQETQYF.

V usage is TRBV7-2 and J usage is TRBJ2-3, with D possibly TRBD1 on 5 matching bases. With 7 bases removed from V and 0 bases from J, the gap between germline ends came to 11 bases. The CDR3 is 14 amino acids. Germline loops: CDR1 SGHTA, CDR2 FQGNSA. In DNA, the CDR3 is TGTGCCAGCACCTCGGACATTAGCACAGATACGCAGTATTTT. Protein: CASTSDISTDTQYF.

The CDR3 DNA follows: TGTGCCAGCAGCGTCAGGGCTAACCCTCAAGAGACCCAGTACTTC. This gives the protein CASSVRANPQETQYF. This rearrangement joins TRBV9 to TRBJ2-5; the D gene is possibly TRBD1 (5 bases). Germline V gene sequence: CDR1 SGDLS, CDR2 YYNGEE. CDR3 size: 15 residues. The V end lost 2 bases, the J end lost 2 bases, and 13 bases lay between the germline ends.

CDR3 sequence (DNA): TGTGCCAGCAGCTTAGTTTGGGGCCGCGAAGAGACCCAGTACTTC. As protein: CASSLVWGREETQYF. The rearrangement uses TRBV11-2 and TRBJ2-5, with D possibly TRBD1 on 5 matching bases. V lost 1 base to trimming and J lost 3 bases, with 12 bases between them. The CDR3 totals 15 residues. Germline V gives CDR1 SGHAT, CDR2 FQNNGV. The full variable domain, with the rest looked up from reference TRBV11-2 and TRBJ2-5, is EAGVAQSPRYKIIEKRQSVAFWCNPISGHATLYWYQQILGQGPKLLIQFQNNGVVDDSQLPKDRFSAERLKGVDSTLKIQPAKLEDSAVYLCASSLVWGREETQYFGPGTRLLVL.

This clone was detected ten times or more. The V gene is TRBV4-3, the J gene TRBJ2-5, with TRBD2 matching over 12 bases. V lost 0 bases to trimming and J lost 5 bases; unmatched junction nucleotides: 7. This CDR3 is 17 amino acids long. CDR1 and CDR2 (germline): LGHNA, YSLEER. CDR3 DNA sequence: TGCGCCAGCAGCCAAGATCTAGCGGGGGGGCCTAGGGAGACCCAGTACTTC. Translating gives CASSQDLAGGPRETQYF.

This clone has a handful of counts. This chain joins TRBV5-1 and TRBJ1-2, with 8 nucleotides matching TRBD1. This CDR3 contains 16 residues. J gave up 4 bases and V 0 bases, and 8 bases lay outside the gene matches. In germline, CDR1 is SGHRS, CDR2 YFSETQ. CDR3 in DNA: TGCGCCAGCAGCTTGGCCCGGACAGGGTCCGCCTATGGCTACACCTTC. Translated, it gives CASSLARTGSAYGYTF.

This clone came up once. CDR3 region: CAWSTLWDSRSSGGYTF. The DNA of the CDR3 is TGTGCCTGGAGTACGCTTTGGGACAGCCGGTCGTCTGGTGGCTACACCTTC. The genes are TRBV30 and TRBJ1-2; 7 bases agree with TRBD1. CDR1 GTSNPN and CDR2 SVGIG come from the germline V gene (reference sequence). The ends lost 2 bases at V and 7 bases at J; junction bases unmatched: 19. The CDR3 totals 17 residues. The full variable domain, rest sourced from reference TRBV30 and TRBJ1-2, is SQTIHQWPATLVQPVGSPLSLECTVEGTSNPNLYWYRQAAGRGLQLLFYSVGIGQISSEVPQNLSASRPQDRQFILSSKKLLLSDSGFYLCAWSTLWDSRSSGGYTFGSGTRLTVV.

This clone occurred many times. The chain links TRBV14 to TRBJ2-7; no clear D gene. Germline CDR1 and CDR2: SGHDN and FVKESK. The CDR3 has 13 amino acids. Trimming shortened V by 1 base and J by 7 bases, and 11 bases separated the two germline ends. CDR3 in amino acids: CASSQGLGWEQYV. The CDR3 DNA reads TGTGCCAGCAGCCAAGGCCTGGGCTGGGAGCAGTACGTC.

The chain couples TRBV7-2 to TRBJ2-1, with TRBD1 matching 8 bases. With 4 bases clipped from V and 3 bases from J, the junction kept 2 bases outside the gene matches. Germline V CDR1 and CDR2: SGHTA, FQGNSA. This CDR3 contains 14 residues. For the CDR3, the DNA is TGTGCCAGCAGCTACAGGGGGATCTACAATGAGCAGTTCTTC. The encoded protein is CASSYRGIYNEQFF.

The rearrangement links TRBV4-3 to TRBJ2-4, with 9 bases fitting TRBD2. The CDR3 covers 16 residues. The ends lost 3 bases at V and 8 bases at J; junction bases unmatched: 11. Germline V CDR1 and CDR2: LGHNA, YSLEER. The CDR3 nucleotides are TGCGCCAGCAGCCAGGGTACGACTAGCGGACAAGACATTCAGTACTTC. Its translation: CASSQGTTSGQDIQYF.